This entry is about one T cell receptor (beta chain). A second about 7 to 11 cycle PCR used barcoded and J-beta primers. Every single cDNA molecule received a tag from a template-switch adaptor with 12 random nucleotides. Each sample yielded at least 2.5 million CDR3-containing paired-end reads. Via MiXCR, TCRdb re-called the 5' RACE reads, giving one row per CDR3 protein. Of about 930,000 distinct CDR3 sequences detected, almost 30% appear once; the ten largest clones hold more than 8.5%. These data belong to a study of blood T cells in healthy people across ages. This sample was also put to use in a study of T cells of mothers and their children. This second study says: Per 15 ul, 1.5 ug of RNA was used, with all extracted RNA going into cDNA synthesis. There were over 9.5 million TCR beta CDR3 reads from each mother and 2.5 million to 3.5 million from each child.

Sequenced sample: blood. The origin of this receptor is a woman between 40 and 55 years old in good health.

Here the CDR3 DNA reads TGTGCCAGTAGTATGGCGGGGAATAGGGGGACTGAAGCTTTCTTT. Translating it yields CASSMAGNRGTEAFF. The chain couples TRBV19 to TRBJ1-1; TRBD1 is a possible D gene (6 bases). Germline CDR1 reads LNHDA; CDR2 reads SQIVND (reference sequence). This CDR3 is built from 15 residues. V lost 3 bases to trimming and J lost 5 bases, with 16 bases between them.